This TCR beta chain originates from a study of blood T cell repertoires in COVID-19 (dated by TCRdb to 2020 to 2021). Looking at the study overall: Collaborator samples came from the United States, Italy and Spain and covered acute and convalescent phases of COVID-19. The material from the prospective study consisted of cDNA or gDNA derived from T cells, B-cell-depleted T cells, or PBMCs. Subjects who had been exposed to COVID-19, were actively infected with it, or had recovered from it provided the deeply sampled blood TCRbeta repertoires that made up the dataset. The repertoires were made available in a free public database intended to serve as a resource for research on the immune response to SARS-CoV-2. Samples were obtained from the ongoing ImmuneRACE study (first 160 participants) and from some 1,300 subjects provided by 6 global collaborators. The sample metadata nearly always contained a de-identified subject ID, COVID-19 status, age in years and sex. Where available, HLA class I and class II types were obtained from metadata supplied by the sample provider rather than from assay-based typing. Beyond this particular receptor, the publication reports: How much clinical and demographic metadata was included differed by source and by participant, and the metadata was provided uncurated.

V sheds 5 bases and J sheds 4 bases, leaving 9 bases between their ends. For CDR1 and CDR2, the germline V gene (reference sequence) lists SEHNR and FQNEAQ. The CDR3 numbers 13 residues from cysteine through phenylalanine. The entry retains the CDR3 DNA only, 39 bases that are in frame from base 1. This clone was observed a single time. It has no known antigen specificity. One base away there is no much larger clone; base qualities are not given. In the prospective study, participants were 18 to 89 years old, resided in about two dozen geographic areas of the United States, and were enrolled through a virtual design. To assign participants to cohorts, the prospective study relied on clinical history that participants themselves reported in a screening survey and a study questionnaire. Exposed participants had been in contact, within 2 weeks of entering the study, with a person who had a PCR-confirmed or clinician-diagnosed case of COVID-19. Mobile phlebotomists in the prospective study collected whole blood, serum and a nasopharyngeal or oropharyngeal swab from every participant. Participants in the prospective study had the option to provide additional blood draws and questionnaires over a roughly 2-month period. Before DNA extraction, prospective study blood samples were shipped either frozen or at room temperature.

TCRbeta CDR3 regions were amplified from genomic DNA by means of the immunoSEQ Assay, a bias-controlled multiplex PCR. The original pipeline was this. The number of nucleated cells in each sample was estimated from the amplification of reference gene primers within the assay. To quantify the absolute abundance of each unique TCRbeta CDR3 rearrangement, sequence reads were collapsed and filtered. For each sample, productive Simpson clonality was calculated as the square root of Simpson's diversity index over productive rearrangements. Here the immuneACCESS table is served through TCRdb, limited to in-frame sequences with V and J called. Missing clones are a known gap in these copies; in checked studies unresolved V genes cover under half, and the rest lacks a known reason. The DNA was the basis for D and trimming; V, J and clone size are from that table. This sample is represented by hundreds of thousands of clones; around 83% of them were singletons. 5% of the sample is in the top ten clones.

The chain uses TRBV7-9 and TRBJ1-5, and perhaps TRBD1 as D gene, on 6 matching bases. The receptor was isolated from a middle-aged man who had been exposed to COVID-19. The sequenced sample consisted of PBMCs or T cells enriched from blood (not recorded which). The DNA sequence follows: TGTGCCAGCAGCGTACAGGGAAATCAGCCCCAGCATTTT. Its translation is CASSVQGNQPQHF.